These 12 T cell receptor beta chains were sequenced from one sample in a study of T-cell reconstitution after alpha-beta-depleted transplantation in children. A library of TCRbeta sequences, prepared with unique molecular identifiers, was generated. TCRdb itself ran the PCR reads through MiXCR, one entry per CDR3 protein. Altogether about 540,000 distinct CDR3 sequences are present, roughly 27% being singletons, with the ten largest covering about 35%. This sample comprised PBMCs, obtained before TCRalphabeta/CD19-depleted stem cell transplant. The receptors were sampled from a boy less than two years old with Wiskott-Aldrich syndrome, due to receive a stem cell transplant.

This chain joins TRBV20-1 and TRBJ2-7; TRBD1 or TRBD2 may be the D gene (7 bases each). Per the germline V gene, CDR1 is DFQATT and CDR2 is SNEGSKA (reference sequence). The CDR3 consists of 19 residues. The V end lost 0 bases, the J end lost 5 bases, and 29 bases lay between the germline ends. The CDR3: CSARDPDPRRGGGGHEQYF. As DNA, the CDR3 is TGCAGTGCTAGAGATCCAGATCCGCGTCGGGGAGGGGGCGGACACGAGCAGTACTTC.

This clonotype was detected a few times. CDR3 coding DNA: TGCAGCGTTGTAAACCCAGGGGGCTACGAGCAGTACTTC. It specifies CSVVNPGGYEQYF. The chain links TRBV29-1 to TRBJ2-7; 7 bases map to TRBD1. Per the germline V gene, CDR1 is SQVTM and CDR2 is ANQGSEA. The CDR3 has 13 residues. V dropped 4 bases and J dropped 3; count of bases not matched to a gene: 6.

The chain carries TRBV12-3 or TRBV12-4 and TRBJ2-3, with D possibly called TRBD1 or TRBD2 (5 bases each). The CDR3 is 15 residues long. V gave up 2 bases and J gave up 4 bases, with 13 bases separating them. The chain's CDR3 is CASSLWGSGADTQYF. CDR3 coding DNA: TGTGCCAGCAGTTTATGGGGGAGTGGAGCAGATACGCAGTATTTT.

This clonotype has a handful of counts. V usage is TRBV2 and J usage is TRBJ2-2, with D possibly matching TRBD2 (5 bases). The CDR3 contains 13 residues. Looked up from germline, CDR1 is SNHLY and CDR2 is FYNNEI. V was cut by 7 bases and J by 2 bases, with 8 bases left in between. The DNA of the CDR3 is TGTGCCAGCAAGAGCGGTAACACCGGGGAGCTGTTTTTT. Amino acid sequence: CASKSGNTGELFF.

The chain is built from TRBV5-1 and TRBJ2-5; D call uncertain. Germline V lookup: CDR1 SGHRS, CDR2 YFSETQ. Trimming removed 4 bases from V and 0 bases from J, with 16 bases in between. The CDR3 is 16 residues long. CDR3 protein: CASSVRAGANQETQYF. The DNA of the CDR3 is TGCGCCAGCAGCGTCCGGGCCGGAGCCAACCAAGAGACCCAGTACTTC. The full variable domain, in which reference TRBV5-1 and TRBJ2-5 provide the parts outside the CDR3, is KAGVTQTPRYLIKTRGQQVTLSCSPISGHRSVSWYQQTPGQGLQFLFEYFSETQRNKGNFPGRFSGRQFSNSRSEMNVSTLELGDSALYLCASSVRAGANQETQYFGPGTRLLVL.

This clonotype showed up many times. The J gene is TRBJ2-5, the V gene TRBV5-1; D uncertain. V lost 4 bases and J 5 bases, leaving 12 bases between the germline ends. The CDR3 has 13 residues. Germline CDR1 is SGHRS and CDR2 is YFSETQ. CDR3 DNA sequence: TGCGCCAGCAGCAGAGGACCCGAGGAGACCCAGTACTTC. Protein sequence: CASSRGPEETQYF.

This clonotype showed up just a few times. Written as DNA, the CDR3 is TGTGCCAGCAGCTTAGCAGCAGAAGTAGCGGGAGGGACACACGGGCAGTACTTC. This sequence encodes CASSLAAEVAGGTHGQYF. The chain links TRBV7-6 to TRBJ2-7; 11 bases match TRBD2. The CDR3 is made up of 18 amino acids. CDR1 is SGHVS and CDR2 is FNYEAQ in the germline V gene. The ends lost 0 bases at V and 9 bases at J; junction bases unmatched: 16.

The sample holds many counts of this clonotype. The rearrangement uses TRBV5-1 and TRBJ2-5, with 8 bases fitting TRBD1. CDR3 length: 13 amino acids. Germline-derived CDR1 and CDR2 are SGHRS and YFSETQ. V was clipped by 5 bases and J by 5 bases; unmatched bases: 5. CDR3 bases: TGCGCCAGCAGTTTCGGGACAGGCGAGACCCAGTACTTC. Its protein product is CASSFGTGETQYF.

The CDR3 sequence: CASSFAGTGVRPQHF. Written as DNA, the CDR3 is TGTGCCAGCAGCTTCGCCGGGACAGGGGTTCGGCCCCAGCATTTT. The chain recombines TRBV5-5 with TRBJ1-5, with 10 bases matching TRBD1. The CDR3 spans 15 residues. Trimming took 2 bases from V and 9 from J; bases not matched to a gene: 8. CDR1 and CDR2 from the germline V gene are SGHKS and YYEKEE (reference sequence).

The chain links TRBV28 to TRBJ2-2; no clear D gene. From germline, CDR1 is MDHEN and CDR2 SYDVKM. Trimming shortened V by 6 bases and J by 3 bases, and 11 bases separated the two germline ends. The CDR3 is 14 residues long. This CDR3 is CASRRPLDTGELFF. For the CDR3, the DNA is TGTGCCAGCAGAAGACCTCTGGACACCGGGGAGCTGTTTTTT.

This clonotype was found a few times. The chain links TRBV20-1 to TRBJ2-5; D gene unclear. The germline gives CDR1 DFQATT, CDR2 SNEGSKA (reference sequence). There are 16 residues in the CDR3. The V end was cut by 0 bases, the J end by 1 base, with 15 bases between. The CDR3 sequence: CSARDPRQLIQETQYF. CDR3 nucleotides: TGCAGTGCTAGAGATCCCCGGCAGTTAATCCAAGAGACCCAGTACTTC.

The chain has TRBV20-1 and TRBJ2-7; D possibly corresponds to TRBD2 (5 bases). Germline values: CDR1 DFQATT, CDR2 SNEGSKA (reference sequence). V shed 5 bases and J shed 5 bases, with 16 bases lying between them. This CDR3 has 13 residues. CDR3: CSACKLGMDEQYF. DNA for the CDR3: TGCAGTGCTTGTAAACTAGGAATGGACGAGCAGTACTTC.